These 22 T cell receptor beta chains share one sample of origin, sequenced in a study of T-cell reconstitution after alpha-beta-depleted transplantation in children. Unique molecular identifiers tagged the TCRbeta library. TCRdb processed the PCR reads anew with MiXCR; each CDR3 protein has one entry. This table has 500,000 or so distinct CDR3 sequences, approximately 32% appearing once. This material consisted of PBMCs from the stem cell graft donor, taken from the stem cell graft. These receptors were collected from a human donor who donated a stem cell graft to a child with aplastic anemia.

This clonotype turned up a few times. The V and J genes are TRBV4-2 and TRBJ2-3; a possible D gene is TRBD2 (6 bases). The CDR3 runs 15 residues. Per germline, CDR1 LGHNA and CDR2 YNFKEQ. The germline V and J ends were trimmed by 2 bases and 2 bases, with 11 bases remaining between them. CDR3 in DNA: TGTGCCAGCAGCCAAAGGCGGGAAAACACAGATACGCAGTATTTT. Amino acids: CASSQRRENTDTQYF.

CDR3: CASSLKAEGRTEAFF. The CDR3 nucleotides are TGTGCCAGCAGCTTGAAGGCTGAGGGACGGACTGAAGCTTTCTTT. J is TRBJ1-1 and V is TRBV5-4; TRBD1 is a possible D gene (5 bases). This CDR3 is 15 amino acids long. Trimming shortened V by 1 base and J by 5 bases, and 15 bases separated the two germline ends. Germline V lookup: CDR1 SGHNT, CDR2 YYREEE (reference sequence).

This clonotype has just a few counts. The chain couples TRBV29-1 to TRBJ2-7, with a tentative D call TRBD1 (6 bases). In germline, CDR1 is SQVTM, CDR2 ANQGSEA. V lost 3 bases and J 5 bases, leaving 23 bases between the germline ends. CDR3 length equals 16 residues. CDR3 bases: TGCAGCGTTGAGGATCCTCAGGGCAGGGGCGCGGACGAGCAGTACTTC. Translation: CSVEDPQGRGADEQYF.

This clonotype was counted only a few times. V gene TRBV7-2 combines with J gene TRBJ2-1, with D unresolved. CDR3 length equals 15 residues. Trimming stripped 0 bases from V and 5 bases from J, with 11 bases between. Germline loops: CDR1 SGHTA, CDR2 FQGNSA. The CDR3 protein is CASSLALVANNEQFF. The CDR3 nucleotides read TGTGCCAGCAGCTTAGCTCTAGTCGCTAACAATGAGCAGTTCTTC.

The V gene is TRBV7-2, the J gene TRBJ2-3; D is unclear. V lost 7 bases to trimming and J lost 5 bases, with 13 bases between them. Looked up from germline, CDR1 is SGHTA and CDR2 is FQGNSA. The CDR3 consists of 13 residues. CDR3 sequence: CASMRPTLDTQYF. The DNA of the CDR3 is TGTGCCAGCATGCGACCCACTCTAGATACGCAGTATTTT.

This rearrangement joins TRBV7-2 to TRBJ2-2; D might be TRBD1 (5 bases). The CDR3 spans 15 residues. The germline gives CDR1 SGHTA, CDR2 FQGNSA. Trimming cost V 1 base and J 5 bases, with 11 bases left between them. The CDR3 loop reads CASSLVGPGTGELFF. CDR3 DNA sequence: TGTGCCAGCAGCTTAGTAGGGCCAGGGACCGGGGAGCTGTTTTTT.

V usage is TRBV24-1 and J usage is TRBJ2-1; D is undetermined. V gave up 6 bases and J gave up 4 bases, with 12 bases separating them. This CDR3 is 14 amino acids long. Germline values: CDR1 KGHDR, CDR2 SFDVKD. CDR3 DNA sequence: TGTGCCACCAGTCCCCGGAGCCTATACAATGAGCAGTTCTTC. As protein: CATSPRSLYNEQFF.

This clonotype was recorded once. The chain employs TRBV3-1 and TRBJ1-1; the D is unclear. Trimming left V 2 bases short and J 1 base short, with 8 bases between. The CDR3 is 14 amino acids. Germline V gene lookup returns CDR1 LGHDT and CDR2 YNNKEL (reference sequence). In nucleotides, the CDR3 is TGTGCCAGCAGCCAATTCCGGCGGAACACTGAAGCTTTCTTT. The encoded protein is CASSQFRRNTEAFF.

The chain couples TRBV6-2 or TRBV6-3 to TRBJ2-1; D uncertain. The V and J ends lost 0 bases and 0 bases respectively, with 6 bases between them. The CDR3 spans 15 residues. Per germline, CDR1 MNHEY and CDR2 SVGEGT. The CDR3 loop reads CASSYSGFSYNEQFF. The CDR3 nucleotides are TGTGCCAGCAGTTACTCCGGTTTCTCCTACAATGAGCAGTTCTTC.

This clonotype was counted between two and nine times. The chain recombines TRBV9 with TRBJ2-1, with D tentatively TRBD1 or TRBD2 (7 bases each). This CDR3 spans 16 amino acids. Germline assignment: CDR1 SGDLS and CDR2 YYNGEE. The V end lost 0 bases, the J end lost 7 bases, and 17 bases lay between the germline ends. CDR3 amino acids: CASSVAQWEGANEQFF. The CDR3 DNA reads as TGTGCCAGCAGCGTAGCTCAGTGGGAGGGGGCGAATGAGCAGTTCTTC.

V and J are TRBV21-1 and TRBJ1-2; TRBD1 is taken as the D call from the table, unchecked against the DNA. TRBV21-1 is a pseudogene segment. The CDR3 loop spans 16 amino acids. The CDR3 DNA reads TGTGCCAGCAGCCCCCGGGGGGACAGAAACAACTATGGCTACACCTTC. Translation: CASSPRGDRNNYGYTF.

Here the CDR3 reads CASSPPASNTEAFF. In DNA, the CDR3 is TGTGCCAGCTCACCACCGGCCTCGAACACTGAAGCTTTCTTT. The chain uses TRBV18 and TRBJ1-1; D is unclear. The CDR3 totals 14 residues. Germline-derived CDR1 and CDR2 are KGHSH and LQKENI. Trimming shortened V by 0 bases and J by 1 base, and 6 bases separated the two germline ends.

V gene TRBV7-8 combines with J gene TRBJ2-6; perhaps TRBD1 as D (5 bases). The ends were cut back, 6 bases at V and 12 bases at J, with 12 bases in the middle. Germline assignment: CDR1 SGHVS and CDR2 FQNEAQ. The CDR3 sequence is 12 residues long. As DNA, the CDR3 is TGTGCCAGCAGTCAGGGTCCGGGCGTCCTGACTTTC. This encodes CASSQGPGVLTF. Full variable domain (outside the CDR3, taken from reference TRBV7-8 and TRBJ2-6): GAGVSQSPRYKVAKRGQDVALRCDPISGHVSLFWYQQALGQGPEFLTYFQNEAQLDKSGLPSDRFFAERPEGSVSTLKIQRTQQEDSAVYLCASSQGPGVLTFGAGSRLTVL.

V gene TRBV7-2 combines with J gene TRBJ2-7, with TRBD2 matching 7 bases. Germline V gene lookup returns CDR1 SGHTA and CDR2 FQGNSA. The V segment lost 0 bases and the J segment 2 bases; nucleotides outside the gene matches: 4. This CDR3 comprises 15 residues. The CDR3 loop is CASSLAGGPTYEQYF. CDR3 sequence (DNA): TGTGCCAGCAGCTTAGCGGGAGGGCCTACCTACGAGCAGTACTTC.

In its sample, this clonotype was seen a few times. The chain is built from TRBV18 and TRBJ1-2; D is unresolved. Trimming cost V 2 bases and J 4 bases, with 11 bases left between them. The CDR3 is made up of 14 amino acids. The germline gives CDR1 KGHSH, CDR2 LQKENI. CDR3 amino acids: CASSPDGLLYGYTF. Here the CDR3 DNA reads TGTGCCAGCTCACCAGACGGGCTCCTCTATGGCTACACCTTC.

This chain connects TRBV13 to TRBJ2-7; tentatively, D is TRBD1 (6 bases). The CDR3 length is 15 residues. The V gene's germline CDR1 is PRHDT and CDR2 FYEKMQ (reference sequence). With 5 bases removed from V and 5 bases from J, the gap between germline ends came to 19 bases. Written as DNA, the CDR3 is TGTGCCAGCAGCGCCAGAGCTCACAGGGCGGACGAGCAGTACTTC. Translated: CASSARAHRADEQYF.

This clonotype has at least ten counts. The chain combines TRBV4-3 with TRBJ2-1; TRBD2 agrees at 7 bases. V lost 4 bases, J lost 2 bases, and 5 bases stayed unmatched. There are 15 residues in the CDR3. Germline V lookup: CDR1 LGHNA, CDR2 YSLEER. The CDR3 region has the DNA TGCGCCAGCAGCCGCCTAGCGGAGGCCTACAATGAGCAGTTCTTC. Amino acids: CASSRLAEAYNEQFF.

CDR3 coding DNA: TGTGCCAGCAGCACATGGACTAGCGGGCCGAGCTCCTACAATGAGCAGTTCTTC. It yields the protein CASSTWTSGPSSYNEQFF. This chain connects TRBV6-2 or TRBV6-3 to TRBJ2-1; 11 bases match TRBD2. Germline CDR1 MNHEY, CDR2 SVGEGT. CDR3 length: 18 amino acids. Trimming at V came to 6 bases and at J to 0 bases, leaving 10 bases not matched to a gene.

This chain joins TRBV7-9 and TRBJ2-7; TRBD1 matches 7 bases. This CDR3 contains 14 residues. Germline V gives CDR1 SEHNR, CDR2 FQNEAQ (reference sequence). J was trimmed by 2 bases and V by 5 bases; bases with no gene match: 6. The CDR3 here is CASSGWDRPYEQYV. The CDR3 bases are TGTGCCAGCAGCGGATGGGACAGACCCTACGAGCAGTACGTC.

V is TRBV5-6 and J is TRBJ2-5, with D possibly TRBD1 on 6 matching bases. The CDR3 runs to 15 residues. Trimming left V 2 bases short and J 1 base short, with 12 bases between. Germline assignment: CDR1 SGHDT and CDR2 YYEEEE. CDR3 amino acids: CASSFTDRPQETQYF. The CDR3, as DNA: TGTGCCAGCAGCTTTACGGACAGACCCCAAGAGACCCAGTACTTC. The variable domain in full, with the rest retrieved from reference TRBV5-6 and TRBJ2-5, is DAGVTQSPTHLIKTRGQQVTLRCSPKSGHDTVSWYQQALGQGPQFIFQYYEEEERQRGNFPDRFSGHQFPNYSSELNVNALLLGDSALYLCASSFTDRPQETQYFGPGTRLLVL.

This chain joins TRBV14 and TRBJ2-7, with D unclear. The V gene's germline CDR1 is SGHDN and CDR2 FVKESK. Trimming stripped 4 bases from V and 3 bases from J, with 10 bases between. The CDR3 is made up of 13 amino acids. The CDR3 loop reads CASSRSPGYEQYV. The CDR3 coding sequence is TGTGCCAGCAGCCGATCCCCGGGCTACGAGCAGTACGTC.

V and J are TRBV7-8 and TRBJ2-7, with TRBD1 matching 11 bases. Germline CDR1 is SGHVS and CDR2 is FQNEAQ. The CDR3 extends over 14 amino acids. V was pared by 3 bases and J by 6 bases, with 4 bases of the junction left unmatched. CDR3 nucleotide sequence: TGTGCCAGCAGCTTCATGGACAGGGGGCGCGAGCAGTACTTC. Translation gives CASSFMDRGREQYF.